A selection of T cell receptor beta chains follows, all from one sample in a study of CD8+ T cells in alopecia areata. The protocol was immunoSEQ multiplex PCR, while the TCRdb copy is restricted to in-frame clones and leaves out a portion. The table includes under 300,000 clones, around three fifths detected once. Sequences were derived from CD4+ T cells sorted from blood, sampled around week 54, from a patient treated with tofacitinib. These receptors were taken from a human donor with alopecia areata. CDR3s leave out the opening cysteine and the closing phenylalanine or tryptophan. Each record gives: V gene, clone size, J gene, D gene, CDR3 protein. A D gene is named only where the DNA matches it firmly. Where a row states a size, it is once, few, many or the class of an expanded clone; other rows omit it.

v_gene: TRBV29-1; abundance: -; j_gene: TRBJ2-2; d_gene: TRBD1; CDR3aa: SVGRTGNTGELF
v_gene: TRBV6-5; abundance: few; j_gene: TRBJ1-6; d_gene: -; CDR3aa: ASSYKGSTYNSPLH
v_gene: TRBV29-1; abundance: few; j_gene: TRBJ2-2; d_gene: TRBD1; CDR3aa: SVGQGTNTGELF
v_gene: TRBV14; abundance: -; j_gene: TRBJ2-3; d_gene: -; CDR3aa: ASSQETPQRGTDTQY
v_gene: TRBV29-1; abundance: -; j_gene: TRBJ1-1; d_gene: -; CDR3aa: SALGQGGGYTEAF
v_gene: TRBV11-1; abundance: -; j_gene: TRBJ2-7; d_gene: TRBD1; CDR3aa: ASSTRTGDEQY
v_gene: TRBV28; abundance: once; j_gene: TRBJ2-1; d_gene: -; CDR3aa: ASSFGGVKQEQF
v_gene: TRBV29-1; abundance: -; j_gene: TRBJ2-3; d_gene: -; CDR3aa: SGTDGTDTQY
v_gene: TRBV5-6; abundance: few; j_gene: TRBJ2-1; d_gene: TRBD2; CDR3aa: ASSLRAGGPNEQF
v_gene: TRBV29-1; abundance: few; j_gene: TRBJ2-7; d_gene: -; CDR3aa: SVVDRQSTYEQY
v_gene: TRBV4-1; abundance: -; j_gene: TRBJ2-7; d_gene: TRBD1; CDR3aa: ASSRDRGTYEQY
v_gene: TRBV27; abundance: -; j_gene: TRBJ2-1; d_gene: -; CDR3aa: ASSSGRLGRGHEQF
v_gene: TRBV9; abundance: -; j_gene: TRBJ2-2; d_gene: -; CDR3aa: ASSVGGGNTGELF
v_gene: TRBV7-9; abundance: -; j_gene: TRBJ1-2; d_gene: -; CDR3aa: ASSLSGLGYT
v_gene: TRBV5-6; abundance: few; j_gene: TRBJ1-2; d_gene: TRBD1; CDR3aa: ASTSPGQGPLSYGYT
v_gene: TRBV11-2; abundance: -; j_gene: TRBJ2-5; d_gene: -; CDR3aa: ASSVHVQGGETQY
v_gene: TRBV29-1; abundance: -; j_gene: TRBJ1-3; d_gene: -; CDR3aa: SVVPHSGNTIY
v_gene: TRBV21-1; abundance: few; j_gene: TRBJ2-2; d_gene: -; CDR3aa: ASSRGQVPGELF
v_gene: TRBV27; abundance: -; j_gene: TRBJ1-2; d_gene: -; CDR3aa: ASSLGDNYGYT
v_gene: TRBV7-2; abundance: -; j_gene: TRBJ2-5; d_gene: -; CDR3aa: ASSLRGAQETQY
v_gene: TRBV2; abundance: -; j_gene: TRBJ1-1; d_gene: -; CDR3aa: ALAVKGEGVNTEAF
v_gene: TRBV30; abundance: -; j_gene: TRBJ2-2; d_gene: TRBD1; CDR3aa: AGGTGKSPGELF
v_gene: TRBV7-2; abundance: -; j_gene: TRBJ1-5; d_gene: -; CDR3aa: ASSSGGRSNQPQH
v_gene: TRBV7-2; abundance: few; j_gene: TRBJ2-5; d_gene: TRBD1; CDR3aa: ASSRDRGRQETQY
v_gene: TRBV11-2; abundance: -; j_gene: TRBJ2-3; d_gene: -; CDR3aa: ASSPLGGTDTQY
v_gene: TRBV2; abundance: few; j_gene: TRBJ2-2; d_gene: -; CDR3aa: ASSDFQSLTGELF
v_gene: TRBV7-6; abundance: few; j_gene: TRBJ2-7; d_gene: TRBD1; CDR3aa: ASSSTGTAAPYEQY
v_gene: TRBV7-3; abundance: -; j_gene: TRBJ1-6; d_gene: -; CDR3aa: ASSLGAGVNSPLH
v_gene: TRBV18; abundance: -; j_gene: TRBJ1-5; d_gene: -; CDR3aa: ASSPERGGNQPQH
v_gene: TRBV29-1; abundance: -; j_gene: TRBJ2-5; d_gene: -; CDR3aa: SVEDQVDQETQY
v_gene: TRBV4-1; abundance: -; j_gene: TRBJ2-3; d_gene: -; CDR3aa: ASSQDWRQYASSTDTQY
v_gene: TRBV7-8; abundance: -; j_gene: TRBJ2-7; d_gene: -; CDR3aa: ASSLWSENYEQY
v_gene: TRBV25-1; abundance: -; j_gene: TRBJ2-3; d_gene: TRBD1; CDR3aa: ASSRTGTGTDTQY
v_gene: TRBV29-1; abundance: -; j_gene: TRBJ2-3; d_gene: -; CDR3aa: SPGTGGDTQY
v_gene: TRBV30; abundance: -; j_gene: TRBJ2-3; d_gene: TRBD1; CDR3aa: ASSTRQGADTQY
v_gene: TRBV5-1; abundance: -; j_gene: TRBJ2-7; d_gene: -; CDR3aa: ASSVTGTYEQY
v_gene: TRBV4-1; abundance: once; j_gene: TRBJ1-5; d_gene: -; CDR3aa: ASSQGNQPQH
v_gene: TRBV29-1; abundance: -; j_gene: TRBJ2-3; d_gene: -; CDR3aa: SVERAAGRTDTQY
v_gene: TRBV15; abundance: few; j_gene: TRBJ1-5; d_gene: TRBD1; CDR3aa: ATSLDRGRQPQH
v_gene: TRBV9; abundance: -; j_gene: TRBJ2-5; d_gene: TRBD2; CDR3aa: ASSPRLAGWETQY